This record covers a single TCR beta chain. This clonotype was picked up a small number of times. The antigen it recognizes is unknown. The input lacks base qualities; no much larger clone sits a single base away. The study was a case-control design nested within a healthcare worker cohort in London, UK, with weekly nasopharyngeal swab PCR tests and blood sampling. Between 23 and 31 March 2020, the week of the UK lockdown, healthcare workers were enrolled and then followed up weekly for as long as 16 weeks. The CDR3 sequence holds 12 residues, the cysteine and phenylalanine included. Only CDR3 DNA is held: 36 bases, read in frame from base 1. CDR1 and CDR2 (SQVTM, ANQGSEA) derive from the germline V gene. The V end loses 7 bases and the J end loses 5 bases, and a stretch of 14 bases separates them. This specimen comes from a study of early T cells in non-severe SARS-CoV-2 infection (TCRdb year 2021). Looking at the study overall: Bulk RNA from unsorted whole blood was used for TCR sequencing, so alpha and beta chains could not be paired.

Library preparation employed 5' RACE. Sequenced on a NextSeq 500. To correct for sequencing error and PCR bias, the TCR library protocol tagged individual cDNA molecules with unique molecular identifiers. TCR alpha and beta chains were both sequenced, and the abundances of alpha and beta sequences in each sample were closely correlated with each other. The study's processing was this. V gene, J gene and CDR3 annotation of TCR sequences was performed with Decombinator V4. Expanded TCRs were defined as changing significantly between any two time points under a Poisson model with p below 0.0001. Abundances of TCRs were expressed as counts per million after normalisation to the total number of TCRs sequenced in each sample. TRAV1-2 paired with TRAJ12, TRAJ20 or TRAJ33 defined MAIT TCRs, while TRAV10 paired with TRAJ18 defined iNKT TCRs. A search of VDJdb, accessed on 1 November 2021, was run for TCRs annotated to CMV, EBV and SARS-CoV-2, with TCRs annotated for multiple antigens excluded. Using fastp trimming at Q25 and MiXCR clonotype assembly, TCRdb reanalyzed the public sequencing data and kept in-frame beta chains. Rows are unified per CDR3 protein, each entry keeping the most common DNA and genes. These V and J calls rely on TCRdb rather than the paper's analysis. Here the sample has 80,000 to 95,000 distinct CDR3 sequences; 11% to 15% occur a single time. Of the sample, about 10% falls within the top ten clones.

Findings and caveats that apply to the study as a whole: VDJdb matching was skewed toward anti-spike CD8 responses, so virus-specific expansions were likely underestimated and private and CD4 specificities were missed.

The chain links TRBV29-1 with TRBJ1-1, with the D gene not confidently named. The source of this sequence is an adult who was a healthcare worker with PCR-confirmed SARS-CoV-2 infection or an uninfected control (not recorded which). The sequenced material came from whole blood. The CDR3 region reads CSASPSGTEAFF. The DNA sequence follows: TGCAGCGCGTCCCCGTCGGGAACTGAAGCTTTCTTT.